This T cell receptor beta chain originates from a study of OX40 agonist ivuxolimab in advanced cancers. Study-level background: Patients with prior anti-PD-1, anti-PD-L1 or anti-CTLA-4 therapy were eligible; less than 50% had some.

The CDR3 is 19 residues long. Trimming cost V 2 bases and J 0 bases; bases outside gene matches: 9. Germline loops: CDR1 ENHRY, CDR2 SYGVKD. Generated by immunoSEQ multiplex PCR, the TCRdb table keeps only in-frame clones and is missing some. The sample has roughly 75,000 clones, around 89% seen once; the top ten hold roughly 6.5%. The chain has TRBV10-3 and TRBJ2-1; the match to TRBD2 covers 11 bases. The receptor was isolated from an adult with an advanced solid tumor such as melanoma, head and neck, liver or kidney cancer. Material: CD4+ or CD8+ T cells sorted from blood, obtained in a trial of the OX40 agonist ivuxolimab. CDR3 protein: CAISEQGLAGGSSYNEQFF. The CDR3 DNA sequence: TGTGCCATCAGTGAGCAAGGACTAGCGGGCGGAAGCTCCTACAATGAGCAGTTCTTC.